This T cell receptor (beta chain) was retrieved from a study of metastatic and nonmetastatic thyroid tumors. Study-wide results and limits: Benign nodules were reported to have significantly lower TCR beta diversity than malignant thyroid tumors, in blood and tumor.

This clone was seen at least ten times. Its cognate antigen is unknown. Before thyroid surgery, none of the patients had received any treatment. With MiXCR, TCRdb called clones anew from the PCR reads. The table lists 35,000 to 40,000 clones, 26% of them singletons, with around 10% in the top ten. CDR1 SGHRS and CDR2 YFSETQ come from the germline V gene. The CDR3 is 15 amino acids. Trimming stripped 1 base from V and 0 bases from J, with 9 bases between. Sequencing was performed on blood. J is TRBJ2-3 and V is TRBV5-1, with D perhaps matching TRBD2 (5 bases). The clonotype was recovered from a female donor with papillary thyroid cancer or a benign thyroid nodule (not recorded which). Some clones in this sample may be carry-over from other donors' samples. CDR3 residues: CASSLTPGSTDTQYF. In DNA, the CDR3 is TGCGCCAGCAGCTTGACTCCGGGAAGCACAGATACGCAGTATTTT. The full variable domain, rest sourced from reference TRBV5-1 and TRBJ2-3, is KAGVTQTPRYLIKTRGQQVTLSCSPISGHRSVSWYQQTPGQGLQFLFEYFSETQRNKGNFPGRFSGRQFSNSRSEMNVSTLELGDSALYLCASSLTPGSTDTQYFGPGTRLTVL.